Below, one T cell receptor (beta chain) is given with its context. Its antigen is not identified. PCR was performed a second time for about 7 to 11 cycles using a sample-barcoded 5' primer and a J-beta primer mix. TCRdb used MiXCR to reprocess the 5' RACE reads, holding one entry per CDR3 protein. The sample has roughly 800,000 distinct CDR3 sequences, roughly 25% seen once. This sample stems from a study of blood T cells in healthy people across ages. Study conclusions and caveats: Changes seen in expanded clonotypes were possibly confounded by donor CMV status left unknown. Across the age range, TCR beta diversity per million T cells fell in a roughly linear way.

The same data also went into a second study, on T cells of mothers and their children. That paper adds: The donor cohort consisted of three healthy Caucasian mothers and their six children.

This receptor was identified in a boy between 5 and 17 years old in good health. The sequenced sample was blood.

The CDR3 protein is CASSYDRGNQPQHF. DNA for the CDR3: TGTGCCAGCAGCTATGACAGGGGCAATCAGCCCCAGCATTTT. This rearrangement joins TRBV7-2 to TRBJ1-5; TRBD1 matches 7 bases. J lost 2 bases, V lost 4 bases, and 2 bases had no gene match. CDR1 is SGHTA and CDR2 is FQGNSA in the germline V gene. The CDR3 loop spans 14 amino acids.